Presented here are 32 T cell receptor beta chains from one specimen sequenced in a study of T cell responses to AZD1222 COVID-19 vaccine. The method was immunoSEQ multiplex PCR; TCRdb's version includes in-frame clones alone and lacks a portion of them. The sample yields 90,000 to 150,000 clones, around nine tenths seen once. The source was peripheral blood, collected on day 0 of AZD1222 vaccination. The receptors come from an adult in good health.

This chain connects TRBV9 to TRBJ1-2; D is uncertain. CDR3 length: 13 residues. The germline CDR1 and CDR2 sequences are SGDLS and YYNGEE. Trimming removed 0 bases from V and 6 bases from J, with 9 bases in between. Here the CDR3 DNA reads TGTGCCAGCAGCGTAGGGCGGCTTGATGGCTACACCTTC. It encodes CASSVGRLDGYTF.

The J gene is TRBJ1-5, the V gene TRBV29-1; D possibly corresponds to TRBD1 (6 bases). The ends were cut back, 7 bases at V and 4 bases at J, with 14 bases in the middle. The CDR3 totals 13 residues. The V gene's germline CDR1 is SQVTM and CDR2 ANQGSEA. The CDR3 here is CSARVDRNQPQHF. CDR3 bases: TGCAGCGCCAGGGTGGACAGAAATCAGCCCCAGCATTTT.

The V call is TRBV2, the J call TRBJ1-1; TRBD1 matches 7 bases. CDR1 and CDR2 (germline): SNHLY, FYNNEI. Trimming removed 6 bases from V and 1 base from J; junction bases left unmatched: 5. CDR3 size: 14 residues. This CDR3 is CASRPNRGNTEAFF. The CDR3 coding sequence is TGTGCCAGCAGGCCTAACAGGGGGAACACTGAAGCTTTCTTT. Full variable domain (rest looked up from reference TRBV2 and TRBJ1-1): EPEVTQTPSHQVTQMGQEVILRCVPISNHLYFYWYRQILGQKVEFLVSFYNNEISEKSEIFDDQFSVERPDGSNFTLKIRSTKLEDSAMYFCASRPNRGNTEAFFGQGTRLTVV.

The chain couples TRBV11-2 to TRBJ2-1; 10 bases are shared with TRBD2. V lost 0 bases and J lost 8; bases outside the gene matches: 19. The CDR3 has 20 amino acids. The germline gives CDR1 SGHAT, CDR2 FQNNGV. This CDR3 reads CASSLDGSGRREGPIDEQFF. The CDR3 DNA follows: TGTGCCAGCAGCTTAGATGGTAGCGGGAGGAGGGAGGGGCCAATAGATGAGCAGTTCTTC. Together with reference TRBV11-2 and TRBJ2-1, the CDR3 gives the full variable domain: EAGVAQSPRYKIIEKRQSVAFWCNPISGHATLYWYQQILGQGPKLLIQFQNNGVVDDSQLPKDRFSAERLKGVDSTLKIQPAKLEDSAVYLCASSLDGSGRREGPIDEQFFGPGTRLTVL.

This clone occurred once. In nucleotides, the CDR3 is TGTGCCAGCAAGACTAGCCAGAACACCGGGGAGCTGTTTTTT. This encodes CASKTSQNTGELFF. The J gene is TRBJ2-2, the V gene TRBV6-5; 7 nucleotides align to TRBD2. This CDR3 has 14 residues. After removal of 7 bases from V and 1 base from J, the junction contained 3 bases not matched to a gene. Germline CDR1 is MNHEY and CDR2 is SVGAGI.

In DNA form, the CDR3 reads TGTGCCAGCAGTCGGACAGGGGGGAAGCCCCAGCATTTT. This encodes CASSRTGGKPQHF. The V and J genes are TRBV6-5 and TRBJ1-5, with 10 bases that match TRBD1. V shed 5 bases, J shed 8 bases, and the junction held 3 bases outside the gene matches. Germline loops: CDR1 MNHEY, CDR2 SVGAGI. The CDR3 is 13 amino acids.

V is TRBV27 and J is TRBJ2-1, with 7 positions matching TRBD1. Germline CDR1 is MNHEY and CDR2 is SMNVEV (reference sequence). V was pared by 9 bases and J by 0 bases, with 8 bases of the junction left unmatched. This CDR3 has 15 amino acids. CDR3 loop: CASGPSGGSYNEQFF. In DNA, the CDR3 is TGTGCCAGTGGACCCTCAGGGGGCTCCTACAATGAGCAGTTCTTC.

This clone was detected a few times. V is TRBV19 and J is TRBJ2-2; 8 bases match TRBD1. Germline V gives CDR1 LNHDA, CDR2 SQIVND (reference sequence). The CDR3 length is 17 residues. Losses at the gene ends were 1 base for V and 0 bases for J; bases not matched to a gene: 4. CDR3 coding DNA: TGTGCCAGTAGTATAGCCCGGACAGGGCCGAACACCGGGGAGCTGTTTTTT. Translation: CASSIARTGPNTGELFF.

V usage is TRBV5-4 and J usage is TRBJ2-3; the D is unclear. Looked up from germline, CDR1 is SGHNT and CDR2 is YYREEE (reference sequence). With 6 bases removed from V and 0 bases from J, the gap between germline ends came to 11 bases. This CDR3 has 14 amino acids. The CDR3 region has the DNA TGTGCCAGCACCTCGCGCTCTAGCACAGATACGCAGTATTTT. Translated: CASTSRSSTDTQYF.

This clone turned up a few times. This rearrangement joins TRBV7-3 to TRBJ2-2; D perhaps matches TRBD2 (6 bases). Trimming removed 1 base from V and 7 bases from J, with 10 bases in between. Looked up from germline, CDR1 is SGHTA and CDR2 is FQGTGA. The CDR3 sequence is 14 residues long. CDR3 sequence reads: CASSLNWGGGELFF. The DNA for the CDR3 is TGTGCCAGCAGCTTAAACTGGGGAGGCGGGGAGCTGTTTTTT.

The J gene is TRBJ2-7, the V gene TRBV10-3; 9 nucleotides agree with TRBD1. The V gene end was trimmed by 6 bases and the J gene end by 5 bases; junction bases not matched to a gene: 8. This CDR3 has 14 amino acids. Germline V gene lookup returns CDR1 ENHRY and CDR2 SYGVKD. The CDR3 region is CAIRLGQGSHEQYF. CDR3 DNA sequence: TGTGCCATCAGGCTGGGACAGGGTTCCCACGAGCAGTACTTC.

The rearrangement links TRBV6-5 to TRBJ1-2; 8 positions agree with TRBD1. After removal of 6 bases from V and 8 bases from J, the junction contained 8 bases not matched to a gene. The CDR3 contains 13 residues. The germline V gene has CDR1 MNHEY and CDR2 SVGAGI. CDR3 amino acids: CASSVTGVRGYTF. CDR3 DNA: TGTGCCAGCAGCGTGACAGGGGTCAGGGGCTACACCTTC.

This rearrangement joins TRBV4-1 to TRBJ1-1; 9 nucleotides line up with TRBD1. Germline CDR1 and CDR2: MGHRA and YSYEKL. This CDR3 is 14 amino acids long. The V and J ends lost 5 bases and 7 bases, in that order; junction bases with no gene match: 8. This CDR3 reads CASSSRTGVGEAFF. The CDR3 bases are TGCGCCAGCAGCTCTAGGACAGGGGTTGGTGAAGCTTTCTTT.

The chain uses TRBV11-1 and TRBJ2-2, with 7 bases that match TRBD2. The CDR3 consists of 14 residues. Germline loops: CDR1 SGHAT, CDR2 FQDESV (reference sequence). With 5 bases clipped from V and 5 bases from J, the junction kept 5 bases outside the gene matches. The CDR3 region is CASSRGSLTGELFF. DNA of the CDR3: TGTGCCAGCAGCCGCGGGAGTTTAACCGGGGAGCTGTTTTTT.

Only one count was recorded for this clone. The V and J genes are TRBV12-3 or TRBV12-4 and TRBJ2-1; D is uncertain. The V end lost 5 bases, the J end lost 8 bases, and 10 bases lay between the germline ends. The CDR3 spans 12 residues. CDR3 in amino acids: CASSPLRDEQFF. In DNA, the CDR3 is TGTGCCAGCAGTCCGCTTCGGGATGAGCAGTTCTTC.

V and J are TRBV5-1 and TRBJ1-4; D is perhaps TRBD1 (5 bases). Trimming took off 0 bases at V and 5 bases at J, with 11 bases between the two ends. The CDR3 is 15 residues long. Per the germline V gene, CDR1 is SGHRS and CDR2 is YFSETQ. The DNA for the CDR3 is TGCGCCAGCAGCTTGGGCGGGGCGAGGAATGAAAAACTGTTTTTT. Its translation is CASSLGGARNEKLFF.

The J gene is TRBJ2-1, the V gene TRBV16; 10 bases line up with TRBD2. The CDR3 sequence is 16 residues long. Looked up from germline, CDR1 is KGHSY and CDR2 is FQNENV. J was trimmed by 5 bases and V by 4 bases; bases with no gene match: 8. The CDR3 nucleotides are TGTGCCAGCAGCCCTTTCCCGGGACTAGCGAACAATGAGCAGTTCTTC. Its protein is CASSPFPGLANNEQFF.

CDR3 loop: CASSQGGSGANVLTF. The CDR3 DNA is TGTGCCAGCAGCCAAGGGGGGTCTGGGGCCAACGTCCTGACTTTC. The gene calls are TRBV14 and TRBJ2-6, with D tentatively TRBD1 or TRBD2 (5 bases each). From germline, CDR1 is SGHDN and CDR2 FVKESK. CDR3 length: 15 amino acids. Trimming stripped 1 base from V and 1 base from J, with 5 bases between.

This chain links TRBV28 with TRBJ1-6; no clear D. Germline-derived CDR1 and CDR2 are MDHEN and SYDVKM. The CDR3 consists of 17 residues. The V gene lost 1 base and the J gene lost 10 bases, with 20 bases spanning the gap. The DNA for the CDR3 is TGTGCCAGCAGTTTATTGGGGTCTTTGGTTTATCACTCACCCCTCCACTTT. It specifies CASSLLGSLVYHSPLHF.

The CDR3 sequence: CASSLGASLGETQYF. CDR3 nucleotide sequence: TGTGCCAGCAGCTTAGGCGCCAGCCTGGGAGAGACCCAGTACTTC. The chain recombines TRBV7-6 with TRBJ2-5; no definite D call. V gave up 1 base and J gave up 4 bases, with 13 bases separating them. The germline CDR1 and CDR2 sequences are SGHVS and FNYEAQ. The CDR3 loop spans 15 amino acids.

This clone has a handful of counts. The chain links TRBV18 to TRBJ2-1; 7 positions match TRBD1. Trimming took 8 bases from V and 10 from J; bases not matched to a gene: 5. The germline CDR1 and CDR2 sequences are KGHSH and LQKENI. This CDR3 region has 11 residues. The CDR3 region has the DNA TGTGCCAGCAACAGGGGCGGGGAGCAGTTCTTC. Amino acid sequence: CASNRGGEQFF.

The chain carries TRBV30 and TRBJ2-7; D ambiguous. The CDR3 totals 11 residues. Germline loops: CDR1 GTSNPN, CDR2 SVGIG (reference sequence). Deletions cut 5 bases from V and 3 bases from J, with 8 bases between. Here the CDR3 reads CAWGRLYEQYF. Here the CDR3 DNA reads TGTGCCTGGGGACGGCTCTACGAGCAGTACTTC.

The chain joins TRBV4-1 to TRBJ1-3, with a possible D match to TRBD1 (5 bases). Germline CDR1 is MGHRA and CDR2 is YSYEKL. V was trimmed by 0 bases and J by 4 bases, leaving 16 bases between them. This CDR3 has 17 residues. In DNA form, the CDR3 reads TGCGCCAGCAGCCAAGAAGGGCACGGGACGGGAGGAAACACCATATATTTT. This translates into CASSQEGHGTGGNTIYF.

This chain connects TRBV5-1 to TRBJ2-2; a weak D match, TRBD1 (6 bases). The CDR3 sequence is 13 residues long. The V end lost 4 bases, the J end lost 5 bases, and 9 bases lay between the germline ends. CDR1 SGHRS and CDR2 YFSETQ come from the germline V gene. In DNA form, the CDR3 reads TGCGCCAGCAGCGCACAGGGTACCGGGGAGCTGTTTTTT. Its protein product is CASSAQGTGELFF.

V gene TRBV18 combines with J gene TRBJ1-1, with no clear D. Germline values: CDR1 KGHSH, CDR2 LQKENI. The CDR3 totals 11 residues. The ends were cut back, 3 bases at V and 3 bases at J, with 2 bases in the middle. The DNA for the CDR3 is TGTGCCAGCTCACCGGACACTGAAGCTTTCTTT. Translation: CASSPDTEAFF.

This chain uses TRBV30 with TRBJ1-6; D may be TRBD1 (6 bases). Germline CDR1 is GTSNPN and CDR2 is SVGIG (reference sequence). The CDR3 has 11 residues. The V gene lost 7 bases and the J gene lost 9 bases, with 10 bases spanning the gap. The CDR3 reads CALTGGSPLHF. CDR3 coding DNA: TGTGCCTTGACAGGCGGTTCACCCCTCCACTTT.

The chain joins TRBV29-1 to TRBJ1-1; D may be TRBD1 (5 bases). Germline V gene lookup returns CDR1 SQVTM and CDR2 ANQGSEA. The CDR3 runs 14 residues. The CDR3 loop reads CITFGGRGNTEAFF. The CDR3 DNA reads as TGCATAACCTTCGGGGGGAGAGGGAACACTGAAGCTTTCTTT.

This clone was detected only once. This chain uses TRBV5-4 with TRBJ1-3; no reliable D call. The V gene lost 0 bases and the J gene lost 4 bases, with 11 bases spanning the gap. The CDR3 runs 15 residues. Germline lookup yields CDR1 SGHNT and CDR2 YYREEE (reference sequence). The CDR3 coding sequence is TGTGCCAGCAGCTTGGAATCTGGGTCCGGAAACACCATATATTTT. Residues: CASSLESGSGNTIYF. Supplemented by reference TRBV5-4 and TRBJ1-3, the full variable domain reads ETGVTQSPTHLIKTRGQQVTLRCSSQSGHNTVSWYQQALGQGPQFIFQYYREEENGRGNFPPRFSGLQFPNYSSELNVNALELDDSALYLCASSLESGSGNTIYFGEGSWLTVV.

The chain has TRBV5-4 and TRBJ2-7; 10 positions match TRBD1. With V trimmed by 4 bases and J by 5 bases, 9 bases remained unmatched. Germline CDR1 reads SGHNT; CDR2 reads YYREEE (reference sequence). The CDR3 has 15 residues. The CDR3 here is CASSNRDRGLHEQYF. The CDR3 coding sequence is TGTGCCAGCAGCAACCGGGACAGGGGCCTGCACGAGCAGTACTTC.

V is TRBV2 and J is TRBJ2-1, with D perhaps TRBD1 or TRBD2 (5 bases each). Germline loops: CDR1 SNHLY, CDR2 FYNNEI. The germline V and J ends were trimmed by 8 bases and 6 bases, with 17 bases remaining between them. The CDR3 spans 14 residues. In DNA, the CDR3 is TGTGCCAGCGCCCGGGAAGGGGTCGGCAATGAGCAGTTCTTC. Protein product: CASAREGVGNEQFF.

The chain employs TRBV21-1 and TRBJ2-1; TRBD2, the table's D call, was not compared with the DNA. TRBV21-1 is an annotated pseudogene. The CDR3 is 18 amino acids. The CDR3 nucleotides are TGTGCCAGCAGTAAGACCGGGACTAGCGGGAGCCAAGTCAATGAGCAGTTCTTC. Translated: CASSKTGTSGSQVNEQFF.

The V and J genes are TRBV3-1 (or the pseudogene TRBV3-2) and TRBJ2-1, with 7 nucleotides matching TRBD2. Germline CDR1 and CDR2: LGHDT and YNNKEL (reference sequence). CDR3 size: 15 residues. Trimming removed 4 bases from V and 9 bases from J; junction bases left unmatched: 12. The CDR3 is CASSPERISGPEQFF. The CDR3 DNA is TGTGCCAGCAGCCCCGAAAGGATTAGCGGGCCTGAGCAGTTCTTC.